The 19 T cell receptor beta chains below come from one sample, sequenced in a study of T cell changes during pregnancy in multiple sclerosis. TCRdb's table, derived via immunoSEQ multiplex PCR, lists solely in-frame clones and lacks some. The table records about 41,000 clones, about 90% of them present only once. The material was CD8+ T cells from peripheral blood mononuclear cells, obtained in the first trimester of pregnancy. The origin of the receptors is a female donor with multiple sclerosis, enrolled in a pregnancy study.

The chain couples TRBV7-6 to TRBJ1-2, with 8 bases fitting TRBD1. Germline lookup yields CDR1 SGHVS and CDR2 FNYEAQ. CDR3 length equals 16 residues. J lost 5 bases, V lost 5 bases, and 13 bases had no gene match. CDR3 in DNA: TGTGCCAGCAGCGAATCAATCGGACAGGGAGGGTATGGCTACACCTTC. It yields the protein CASSESIGQGGYGYTF.

This sequence joins TRBV9 and TRBJ2-1; maybe TRBD1 (6 bases). V lost 4 bases and J 4 bases, leaving 18 bases between the germline ends. Germline CDR1 is SGDLS and CDR2 is YYNGEE. This CDR3 has 16 amino acids. CDR3 sequence reads: CASSPMRAGDYNEQFF. For the CDR3, the DNA is TGTGCCAGCAGCCCTATGAGGGCAGGGGATTACAATGAGCAGTTCTTC.

The gene calls are TRBV2 and TRBJ2-7, with 9 bases lining up with TRBD1. The CDR3 consists of 15 residues. The V gene end was trimmed by 6 bases and the J gene end by 6 bases; junction bases not matched to a gene: 12. Germline V CDR1 and CDR2: SNHLY, FYNNEI. The CDR3 is CASSPRPDRGAEQYF. DNA of the CDR3: TGTGCCAGCAGCCCACGCCCGGACAGGGGAGCCGAGCAGTACTTC.

The chain is built from TRBV7-9 and TRBJ2-7; D is ambiguous. The CDR3 runs to 12 residues. V gave up 3 bases and J gave up 5 bases, with 8 bases separating them. Germline V gene data show CDR1 as SEHNR and CDR2 as FQNEAQ (reference sequence). CDR3 in amino acids: CASSFQAHEQYF. Here the CDR3 DNA reads TGTGCCAGCAGCTTTCAGGCCCACGAGCAGTACTTC.

J is TRBJ2-7 and V is TRBV5-5, with 11 nucleotides matching TRBD2. CDR1 is SGHKS, CDR2 YYEKEE, per germline (reference sequence). V was clipped by 0 bases and J by 6 bases; unmatched bases: 14. The CDR3 has 18 residues. CDR3 region: CASSLELAGANPISEQYF. The CDR3 region has the DNA TGTGCCAGCAGCTTGGAACTAGCGGGAGCCAACCCTATCTCCGAGCAGTACTTC.

Regarding this clone: Compared with germline, one end of the junction differs, possibly owing to a read error. V and J are TRBV20-1 and TRBJ1-4; TRBD1 might be the D (5 bases). The CDR3 is 8 amino acids. Germline CDR1 and CDR2: DFQATT and SNEGSKA (reference sequence). The CDR3 loop is CSARGGSF. The CDR3 DNA sequence: TGCAGTGCTAGGGGGGGAAGTTTT.

This clone was picked up a small number of times. The chain is built from TRBV19 and TRBJ2-2; the match to TRBD1 covers 7 bases. CDR3 length: 13 amino acids. CDR1 is LNHDA and CDR2 is SQIVND in the germline V gene (reference sequence). The V segment lost 6 bases and the J segment 6 bases; nucleotides outside the gene matches: 4. CDR3 nucleotides: TGTGCCAGTAGGCCACAGGGGCCCGGGGAGCTGTTTTTT. This sequence encodes CASRPQGPGELFF.

CDR3 coding DNA: TGTGCCAGTAGTGTACCTAGCGGAGATTACAATGAGCAGTTCTTC. It yields the protein CASSVPSGDYNEQFF. The rearrangement links TRBV19 to TRBJ2-1; 7 nucleotides match TRBD2. Germline lookup yields CDR1 LNHDA and CDR2 SQIVND (reference sequence). V was clipped by 5 bases and J by 4 bases; unmatched bases: 8. The CDR3 has 15 residues.

The J gene is TRBJ1-4, the V gene TRBV7-6; D perhaps matches TRBD1 (6 bases). V lost 2 bases and J 5 bases, leaving 12 bases between the germline ends. Germline V gene sequence: CDR1 SGHVS, CDR2 FNYEAQ. This CDR3 is built from 15 residues. The CDR3 protein is CASSLRGGPNEKLFF. The CDR3 DNA is TGTGCCAGCAGCTTACGGGGGGGGCCAAATGAAAAACTGTTTTTT.

The genes are TRBV5-8 and TRBJ2-7; D gene unclear. The CDR3 spans 15 residues. The germline V gene has CDR1 SGHTS and CDR2 YDEGEE. V dropped 0 bases and J dropped 0 bases, with 10 bases sitting between them. The CDR3 sequence is CASSLVSDPSYEQYF. The CDR3 nucleotides are TGTGCCAGCAGCTTGGTGTCAGATCCCTCCTACGAGCAGTACTTC. Supplemented by reference TRBV5-8 and TRBJ2-7, the full variable domain reads EAGVTQSPTHLIKTRGQQATLRCSPISGHTSVYWYQQALGLGLQFLLWYDEGEERNRGNFPPRFSGRQFPNYSSELNVNALELEDSALYLCASSLVSDPSYEQYFGPGTRLTVT.

This sequence joins TRBV7-9 and TRBJ1-2; no clear D. The CDR3 totals 16 residues. V lost 4 bases to trimming and J lost 0 bases, with 15 bases between them. The germline CDR1 and CDR2 sequences are SEHNR and FQNEAQ (reference sequence). The CDR3 spells CASSSSSGLTNYGYTF. The DNA for the CDR3 is TGTGCCAGCAGCTCAAGTTCGGGGTTAACTAACTATGGCTACACCTTC. The full variable domain, rest sourced from reference TRBV7-9 and TRBJ1-2, is DTGVSQNPRHKITKRGQNVTFRCDPISEHNRLYWYRQTLGQGPEFLTYFQNEAQLEKSRLLSDRFSAERPKGSFSTLEIQRTEQGDSAMYLCASSSSSGLTNYGYTFGSGTRLTVV.

V is TRBV27 and J is TRBJ1-5, with D possibly matching TRBD1 (5 bases). This CDR3 is built from 15 residues. Germline CDR1 is MNHEY and CDR2 is SMNVEV (reference sequence). Trimming took 5 bases from V and 2 from J, leaving 13 bases between them. CDR3: CASSHRTGGNQPQHF. CDR3 sequence (DNA): TGTGCCAGCAGTCATCGGACGGGGGGCAATCAGCCCCAGCATTTT.

V is TRBV6-1 and J is TRBJ2-7; TRBD2 aligns across 7 bases. CDR1 and CDR2 from the germline V gene are MNHNS and SASEGT. The CDR3 loop spans 16 amino acids. V lost 1 base, J lost 3 bases, and 9 bases stayed unmatched. The CDR3: CASSEDSVGLYYEQYF. For the CDR3, the DNA is TGTGCCAGCAGTGAAGATTCCGTGGGACTATACTACGAGCAGTACTTC.

The chain is built from TRBV7-8 and TRBJ2-3; D perhaps matches TRBD1 (6 bases). The V end lost 4 bases, the J end lost 5 bases, and 19 bases lay between the germline ends. The CDR3 consists of 16 residues. Germline V gives CDR1 SGHVS, CDR2 FQNEAQ. The CDR3 region has the DNA TGTGCCAGCAGCTCCCAAGGGGGAGTGCACAAAGATACGCAGTATTTT. It is translated as CASSSQGGVHKDTQYF.

The chain joins TRBV6-5 to TRBJ1-2; D is ambiguous. Trimming shortened V by 4 bases and J by 4 bases, and 13 bases separated the two germline ends. Per germline, CDR1 MNHEY and CDR2 SVGAGI. This CDR3 contains 14 residues. The CDR3 spells CASSSSGLSYGYTF. The CDR3 DNA sequence: TGTGCCAGCAGTTCTTCTGGCTTAAGCTATGGCTACACCTTC.

The chain recombines TRBV9 with TRBJ2-2, with D uncertain. From germline, CDR1 is SGDLS and CDR2 YYNGEE. The CDR3 has 13 amino acids. V was cut by 1 base and J by 4 bases, with 5 bases left in between. In nucleotides, the CDR3 is TGTGCCAGCAGCGTAACACCCACCGGGGAGCTGTTTTTT. Its protein product is CASSVTPTGELFF.

The chain couples TRBV14 to TRBJ2-3, with TRBD2 matching 7 bases. In germline, CDR1 is SGHDN, CDR2 FVKESK. The CDR3 has 15 residues. The V and J ends lost 0 bases and 6 bases, in that order; junction bases with no gene match: 6. CDR3 amino acids: CASSQDIGGRDTQYF. The DNA for the CDR3 is TGTGCCAGCAGCCAAGACATCGGGGGGAGGGATACGCAGTATTTT.

This clone was seen only once. The CDR3 spells CASSPPTGADTEAFF. DNA of the CDR3: TGTGCCAGCAGCCCCCCGACAGGGGCGGACACTGAAGCTTTCTTT. The gene calls are TRBV7-9 and TRBJ1-1; 8 nucleotides line up with TRBD1. The CDR3 spans 15 residues. CDR1 SEHNR and CDR2 FQNEAQ come from the germline V gene (reference sequence). The trim removed 5 bases at V and 3 bases at J, leaving 8 bases unmatched.

The V and J genes are TRBV6-5 and TRBJ2-1; 7 bases are shared with TRBD2. The CDR3 totals 13 residues. CDR1 MNHEY and CDR2 SVGAGI come from the germline V gene. The V segment lost 2 bases and the J segment 10 bases; nucleotides outside the gene matches: 5. CDR3 nucleotides: TGTGCCAGCAGTTACGCGGGAGATCGGGAGCAGTTCTTC. Protein product: CASSYAGDREQFF.